The sequence of this T cell receptor (beta chain) was determined in a study of cytomegalovirus exposure and HLA in healthy donors. Turning to the study itself: Most donors, around 81% of 350 to 450 genotyped, fell in the Caucasian-associated ancestry cluster. Study findings and constraints: In an earlier analysis, about 87% or about 30%: the productive usage of most TCR beta V segments.

With 60 Vbeta and 13 Jbeta primers, the PCR was carried out. Method: immunoSEQ multiplex PCR; TCRdb's copy keeps in-frame clones and lacks some. This repertoire shows under 90,000 clones, approximately 82% found once; its top ten account for 2% to 2.5%. The germline gives CDR1 SEHNR, CDR2 FQNEAQ (reference sequence). This CDR3 is built from 14 residues. V lost 1 base and J lost 6, with 10 bases in between. A word on this clone: Antigen unknown.

All donors participated as healthy donors of bone marrow. The receptor was derived from a man between 40 and 49 years old in good health and CMV-seronegative. Material for sequencing was PBMCs. The chain is built from TRBV7-9 and TRBJ1-5; D is unresolved. Here the CDR3 DNA reads TGTGCCAGCAGCTTAGACGGGTCGTCTCAGCCCCAGCATTTT. It specifies CASSLDGSSQPQHF.